The clone carrying this TCR beta chain was detected only once. The antigen remains unidentified. Reverse transcription of all isolated RNA meant that expressed TCRB transcripts were sequenced. Using immunoSEQ multiplex PCR, the repertoire was profiled, and TCRdb retains in-frame clones only, with some absent. The sample consists of fewer than 400,000 clones, roughly 9% of them appearing once. There was one heparinised blood draw per donor, averaging roughly 120 mL. Per germline, CDR1 SGHDT and CDR2 YYEEEE. With V trimmed by 2 bases and J by 0 bases, 3 bases remained unmatched. This CDR3 is 15 amino acids long. This entry is derived from a study of beta chain features in type 1 diabetes. Across the study: Age, gender and cell yields were alike across patients and healthy donors.

Points from the study as a whole: Type 1 diabetes patients had moderately but significantly shorter TCRB CDR3s in all four CD4+ subsets. Researchers reported that naive, central memory and Treg TCRB repertoires appeared more similar in patients than in healthy donors.

This clonotype was obtained from a young man with type 1 diabetes. Source material: central memory CD4+ T cells from blood. J is TRBJ2-3 and V is TRBV5-6; TRBD2 matches at 7 bases. The CDR3 DNA sequence: TGTGCCAGCAGCTTCGGGGGGTCTAGCACAGATACGCAGTATTTT. This gives the protein CASSFGGSSTDTQYF.